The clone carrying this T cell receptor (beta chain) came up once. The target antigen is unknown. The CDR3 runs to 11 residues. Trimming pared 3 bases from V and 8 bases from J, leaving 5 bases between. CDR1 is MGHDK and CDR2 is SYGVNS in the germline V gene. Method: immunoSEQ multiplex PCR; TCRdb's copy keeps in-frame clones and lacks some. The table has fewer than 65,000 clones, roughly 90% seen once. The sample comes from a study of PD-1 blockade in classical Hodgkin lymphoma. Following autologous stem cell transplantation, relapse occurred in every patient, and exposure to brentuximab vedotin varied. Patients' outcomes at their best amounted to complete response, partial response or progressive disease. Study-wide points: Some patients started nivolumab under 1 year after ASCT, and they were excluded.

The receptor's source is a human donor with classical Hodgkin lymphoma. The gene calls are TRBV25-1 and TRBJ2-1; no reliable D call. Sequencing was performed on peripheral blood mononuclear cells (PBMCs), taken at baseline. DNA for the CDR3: TGTGCCAGCAGTGATGGGTATGAGCAGTTCTTC. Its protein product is CASSDGYEQFF.